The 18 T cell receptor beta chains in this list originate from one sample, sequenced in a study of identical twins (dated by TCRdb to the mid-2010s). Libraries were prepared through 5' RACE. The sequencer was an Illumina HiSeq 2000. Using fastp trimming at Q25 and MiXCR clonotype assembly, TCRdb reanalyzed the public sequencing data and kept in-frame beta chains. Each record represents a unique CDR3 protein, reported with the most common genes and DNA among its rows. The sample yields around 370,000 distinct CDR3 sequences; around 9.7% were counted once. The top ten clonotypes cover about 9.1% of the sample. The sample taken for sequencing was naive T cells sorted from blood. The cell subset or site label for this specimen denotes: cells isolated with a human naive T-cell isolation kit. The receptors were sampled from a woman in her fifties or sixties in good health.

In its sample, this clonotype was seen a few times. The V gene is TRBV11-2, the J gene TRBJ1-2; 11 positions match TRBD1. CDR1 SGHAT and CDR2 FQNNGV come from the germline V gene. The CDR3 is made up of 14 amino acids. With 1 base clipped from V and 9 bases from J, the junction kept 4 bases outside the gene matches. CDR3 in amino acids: CASSLVGTGGSYTF. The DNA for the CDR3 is TGTGCCAGCAGCTTAGTGGGGACAGGGGGAAGCTACACCTTC.

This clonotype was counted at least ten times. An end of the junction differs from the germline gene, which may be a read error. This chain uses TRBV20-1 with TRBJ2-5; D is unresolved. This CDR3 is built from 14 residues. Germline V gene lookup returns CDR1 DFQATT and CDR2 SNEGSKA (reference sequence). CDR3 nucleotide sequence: TGCAGTGCCAGAGGACCAGCGACCGGAGAGACCCAGTACTTC. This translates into CSARGPATGETQYF.

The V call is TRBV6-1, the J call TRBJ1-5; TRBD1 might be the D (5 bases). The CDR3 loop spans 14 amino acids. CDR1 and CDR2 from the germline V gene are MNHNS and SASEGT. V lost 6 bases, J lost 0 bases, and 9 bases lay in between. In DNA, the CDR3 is TGTGCCAGCAGACCAGGGATTAGCAATCAGCCCCAGCATTTT. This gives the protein CASRPGISNQPQHF.

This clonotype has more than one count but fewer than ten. The CDR3 DNA is TGCAGTGCTTTTTCGGGACCCTCGATGTACAATGAGCAGTTCTTC. As protein: CSAFSGPSMYNEQFF. This rearrangement joins TRBV20-1 to TRBJ2-1, with D perhaps TRBD1 or TRBD2 (5 bases each). The V end was cut by 5 bases, the J end by 4 bases, with 18 bases between. Germline CDR1 and CDR2: DFQATT and SNEGSKA (reference sequence). The CDR3 runs to 15 residues.

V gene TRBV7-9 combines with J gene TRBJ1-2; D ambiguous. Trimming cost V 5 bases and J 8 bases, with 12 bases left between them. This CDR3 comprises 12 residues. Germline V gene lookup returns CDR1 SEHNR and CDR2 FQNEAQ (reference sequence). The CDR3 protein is CASSPRIEGYTF. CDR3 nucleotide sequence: TGTGCCAGCAGCCCCCGAATTGAGGGCTACACCTTC.

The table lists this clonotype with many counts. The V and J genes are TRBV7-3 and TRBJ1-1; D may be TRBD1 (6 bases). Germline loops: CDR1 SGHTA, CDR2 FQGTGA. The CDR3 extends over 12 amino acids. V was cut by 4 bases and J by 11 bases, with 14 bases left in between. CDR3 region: CASSSTGTRAFF. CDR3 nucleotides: TGTGCCAGCAGCTCGACAGGAACGAGGGCTTTCTTT.

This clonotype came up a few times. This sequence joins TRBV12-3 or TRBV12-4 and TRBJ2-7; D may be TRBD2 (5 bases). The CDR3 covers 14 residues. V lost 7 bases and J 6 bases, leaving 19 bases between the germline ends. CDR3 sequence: CASTLGSLFSEQYF. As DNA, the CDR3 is TGTGCCAGCACCCTAGGGAGTCTTTTCTCCGAGCAGTACTTC.

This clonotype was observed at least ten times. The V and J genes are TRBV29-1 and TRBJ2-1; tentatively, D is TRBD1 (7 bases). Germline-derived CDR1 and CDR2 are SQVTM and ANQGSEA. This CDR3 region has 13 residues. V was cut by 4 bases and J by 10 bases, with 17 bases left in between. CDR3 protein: CSVGGDRDSEQFF. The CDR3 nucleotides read TGCAGCGTTGGGGGGGACCGGGACAGCGAGCAGTTCTTC.

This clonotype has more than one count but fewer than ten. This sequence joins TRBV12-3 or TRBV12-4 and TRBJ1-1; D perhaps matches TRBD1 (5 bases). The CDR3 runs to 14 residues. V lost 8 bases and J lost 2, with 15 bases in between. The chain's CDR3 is CASCNRDLNTEAFF. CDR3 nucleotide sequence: TGTGCCAGCTGCAACCGGGACTTAAACACTGAAGCTTTCTTT.

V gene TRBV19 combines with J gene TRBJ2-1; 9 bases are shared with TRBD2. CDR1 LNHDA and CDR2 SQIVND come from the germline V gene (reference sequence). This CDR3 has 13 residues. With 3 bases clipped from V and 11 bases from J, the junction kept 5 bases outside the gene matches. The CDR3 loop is CASSMGREGQQFF. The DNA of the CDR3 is TGTGCCAGTAGTATGGGGCGGGAGGGCCAGCAGTTCTTC.

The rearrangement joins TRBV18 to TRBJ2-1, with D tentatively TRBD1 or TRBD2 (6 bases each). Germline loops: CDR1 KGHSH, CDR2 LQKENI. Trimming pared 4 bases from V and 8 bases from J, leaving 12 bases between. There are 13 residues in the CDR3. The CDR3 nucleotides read TGTGCCAGCTCACAAACCGGGGGCCATGAGCAGTTCTTC. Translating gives CASSQTGGHEQFF.

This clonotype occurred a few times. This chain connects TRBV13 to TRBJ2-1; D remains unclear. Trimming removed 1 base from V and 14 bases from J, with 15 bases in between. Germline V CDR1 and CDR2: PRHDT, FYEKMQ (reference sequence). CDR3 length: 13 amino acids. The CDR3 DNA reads TGTGCCAGCAGCTTAGCGCCCGGAATTTTGGAGTTCTTC. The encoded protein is CASSLAPGILEFF.

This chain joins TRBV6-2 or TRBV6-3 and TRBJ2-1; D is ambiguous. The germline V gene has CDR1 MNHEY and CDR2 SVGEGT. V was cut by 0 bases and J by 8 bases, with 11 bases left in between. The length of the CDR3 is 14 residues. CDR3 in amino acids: CASSYSSRVDEQFF. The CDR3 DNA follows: TGTGCCAGCAGTTACTCGAGCCGGGTCGATGAGCAGTTCTTC.

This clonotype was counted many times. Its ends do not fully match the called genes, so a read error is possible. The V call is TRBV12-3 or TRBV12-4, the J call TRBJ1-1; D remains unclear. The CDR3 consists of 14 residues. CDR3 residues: CASSPRFMNSEAFF. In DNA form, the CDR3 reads TGTGCCAGCAGTCCGAGATTCATGAACAGTGAAGCTTTCTTT.

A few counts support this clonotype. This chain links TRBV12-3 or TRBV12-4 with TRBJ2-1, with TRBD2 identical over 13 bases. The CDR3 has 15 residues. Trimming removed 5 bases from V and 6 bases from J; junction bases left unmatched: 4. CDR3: CASSQGLAGSNEQFF. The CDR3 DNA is TGTGCCAGCAGTCAGGGACTAGCGGGATCCAATGAGCAGTTCTTC.

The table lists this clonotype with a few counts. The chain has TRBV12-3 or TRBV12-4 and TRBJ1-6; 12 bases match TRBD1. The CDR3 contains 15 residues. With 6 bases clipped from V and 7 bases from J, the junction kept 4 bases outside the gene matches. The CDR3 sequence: CASSPGTGGNSPLHF. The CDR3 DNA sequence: TGTGCCAGCAGCCCTGGGACAGGGGGCAATTCACCCCTCCACTTT.

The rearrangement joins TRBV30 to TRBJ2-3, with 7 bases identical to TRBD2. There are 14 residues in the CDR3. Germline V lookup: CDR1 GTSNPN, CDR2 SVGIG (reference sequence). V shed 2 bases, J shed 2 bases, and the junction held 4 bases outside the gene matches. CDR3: CAWSLAGDTDTQYF. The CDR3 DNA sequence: TGTGCCTGGAGTCTGGCGGGAGACACAGATACGCAGTATTTT. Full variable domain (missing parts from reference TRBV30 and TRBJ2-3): SQTIHQWPATLVQPVGSPLSLECTVEGTSNPNLYWYRQAAGRGLQLLFYSVGIGQISSEVPQNLSASRPQDRQFILSSKKLLLSDSGFYLCAWSLAGDTDTQYFGPGTRLTVL.

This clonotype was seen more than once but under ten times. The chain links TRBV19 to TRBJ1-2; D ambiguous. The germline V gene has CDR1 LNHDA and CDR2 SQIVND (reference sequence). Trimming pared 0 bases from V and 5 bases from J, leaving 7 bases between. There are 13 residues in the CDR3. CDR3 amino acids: CASSIDRGYGYTF. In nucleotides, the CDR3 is TGTGCCAGTAGTATAGATCGGGGTTATGGCTACACCTTC. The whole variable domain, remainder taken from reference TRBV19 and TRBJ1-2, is DGGITQSPKYLFRKEGQNVTLSCEQNLNHDAMYWYRQDPGQGLRLIYYSQIVNDFQKGDIAEGYSVSREKKESFPLTVTSAQKNPTAFYLCASSIDRGYGYTFGSGTRLTVV.